The T cell receptor (beta chain) described here comes from a study of cytomegalovirus exposure and HLA in healthy donors. The ends lost 5 bases at V and 0 bases at J; junction bases unmatched: 1. This CDR3 has 13 amino acids. Germline V gene lookup returns CDR1 SQVTM and CDR2 ANQGSEA. Clones were read by immunoSEQ multiplex PCR, and TCRdb kept only the in-frame ones, dropping some. The sample carries 50,000 to 70,000 clones, roughly 94% recorded once. The V and J genes are TRBV29-1 and TRBJ2-1; 7 bases agree with TRBD2. The sequenced sample consisted of PBMCs. This receptor was identified in a woman between 18 and 29 years old in good health and CMV-seropositive. CDR3 sequence (DNA): TGCAGCGTTTGGACTAGCTCCTACAATGAGCAGTTCTTC. This codes for CSVWTSSYNEQFF.